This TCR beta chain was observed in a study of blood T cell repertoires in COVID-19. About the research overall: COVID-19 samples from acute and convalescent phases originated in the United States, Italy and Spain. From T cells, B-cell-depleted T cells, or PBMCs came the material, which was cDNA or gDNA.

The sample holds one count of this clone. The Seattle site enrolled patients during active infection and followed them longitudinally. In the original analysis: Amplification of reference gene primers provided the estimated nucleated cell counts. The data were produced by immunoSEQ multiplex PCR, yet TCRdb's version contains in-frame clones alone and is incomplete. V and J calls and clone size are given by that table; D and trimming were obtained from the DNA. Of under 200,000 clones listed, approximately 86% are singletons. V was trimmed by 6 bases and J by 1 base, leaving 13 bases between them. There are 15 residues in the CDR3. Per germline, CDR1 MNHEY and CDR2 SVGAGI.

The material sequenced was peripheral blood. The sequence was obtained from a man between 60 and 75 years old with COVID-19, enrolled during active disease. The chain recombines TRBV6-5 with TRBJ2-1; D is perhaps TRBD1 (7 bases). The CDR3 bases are TGTGCCAGCAGACGAGCAGGGGGGTCCTACAATGAGCAGTTCTTC. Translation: CASRRAGGSYNEQFF.